The table lists the clone carrying this T cell receptor (beta chain) with a few counts. CDR1 and CDR2 (germline): SEHNR, FQNEAQ (reference sequence). The CDR3 is made up of 15 amino acids. The V gene lost 1 base and the J gene lost 5 bases, with 14 bases spanning the gap. The data were taken from a study of shared clonotypes between healthy human individuals. In the study overall: The people who gave samples were a couple of women and a few men aged 18 to 49.

The authors distributed each subset's genomic DNA evenly over several immunoSEQ plates. Unsorted PBMC contributed roughly 300 ng DNA, tens of thousands of T cell genomes, to each replicate PCR. Clones were sequenced by immunoSEQ multiplex PCR, and TCRdb holds only the in-frame ones, with some missing. The data show some 470,000 clones, with roughly four fifths seen just once and roughly 13% held by the top ten. Specimen: PBMCs. The sequence was collected from a woman between 40 and 55 years old in good health. Some clones in this sample may be carry-over from other donors' samples. V and J are TRBV7-9 and TRBJ2-5; TRBD1 is a possible D gene (6 bases). CDR3 protein: CASSLGDYQGETQYF. CDR3 DNA sequence: TGTGCCAGCAGCTTAGGAGACTACCAGGGGGAGACCCAGTACTTC.